Listed here are 28 T cell receptor beta chains from one sample, sequenced in a study of T cells in tuberculosis. Clones were sequenced by immunoSEQ multiplex PCR, and TCRdb holds only the in-frame ones, with some missing. This repertoire shows 26,000 or so clones, 90% found once; its top ten account for about 6.5%. Sequencing was performed on PBMCs. These receptor sequences come from a donor aged 10 to 29 with latent tuberculosis or without tuberculosis infection.

The V call is TRBV19, the J call TRBJ1-5; the D gene is possibly TRBD1 (6 bases). The V end lost 5 bases, the J end lost 0 bases, and 14 bases lay between the germline ends. This CDR3 is built from 16 residues. Germline V lookup: CDR1 LNHDA, CDR2 SQIVND (reference sequence). The CDR3 here is CASSSGAVYSNQPQHF. CDR3 in DNA: TGTGCCAGTAGTTCAGGGGCAGTATATAGCAATCAGCCCCAGCATTTT.

This chain joins TRBV2 and TRBJ2-5; 7 nucleotides agree with TRBD2. The trim removed 6 bases at V and 1 base at J, leaving 11 bases unmatched. CDR1 and CDR2 (germline): SNHLY, FYNNEI. The CDR3 length is 16 residues. Here the CDR3 reads CASSPPAGSPQETQYF. CDR3 in DNA: TGTGCCAGCAGCCCCCCAGCGGGAAGCCCCCAAGAGACCCAGTACTTC.

This clone was counted a single time. The rearrangement uses TRBV6-6 and TRBJ1-4, with D possibly being TRBD1 (6 bases). Between the trimmed V and J ends, which lost 8 bases and 6 bases, there was a span of 22 bases. Germline loops: CDR1 MNHNY, CDR2 SVGAGI (reference sequence). The CDR3 loop spans 16 amino acids. DNA for the CDR3: TGTGCCAGCGCTATCCTAGGGGGGGCTCGACATGAAAAACTGTTTTTT. This codes for CASAILGGARHEKLFF.

This clone was counted once. This chain connects TRBV2 to TRBJ2-5; tentative D call: TRBD1 (6 bases). CDR1 and CDR2 (germline): SNHLY, FYNNEI. The length of the CDR3 is 12 residues. Trimming left V 11 bases short and J 0 bases short, with 10 bases between. CDR3 bases: TGTGCCGGAGGACAGAACCAAGAGACCCAGTACTTC. It yields the protein CAGGQNQETQYF.

The chain links TRBV28 to TRBJ2-7; TRBD1 matches at 9 bases. Germline CDR1 and CDR2: MDHEN and SYDVKM. V dropped 2 bases and J dropped 5; count of bases not matched to a gene: 16. The CDR3 contains 18 residues. The CDR3 is CASSLIGTGSNWSHEQYF. Here the CDR3 DNA reads TGTGCCAGCAGTTTAATAGGGACAGGGTCGAATTGGAGCCACGAGCAGTACTTC.

The chain is built from TRBV15 and TRBJ1-5; the D is unclear. CDR1 and CDR2 (germline): LNHNV, YYDKDF (reference sequence). V lost 1 base, J lost 4 bases, and 8 bases lay in between. The CDR3 length is 14 residues. CDR3 nucleotides: TGTGCCACCAGCAGAGCGGGAAGGAATCAGCCCCAGCATTTT. This encodes CATSRAGRNQPQHF.

This clone occurred once. The chain couples TRBV5-1 to TRBJ2-1; 8 bases fit TRBD2. This CDR3 spans 17 amino acids. Germline values: CDR1 SGHRS, CDR2 YFSETQ. V gave up 3 bases and J gave up 2 bases; unmatched junction bases: 10. CDR3 sequence reads: CASSSGLVFEPYNEQFF. In nucleotides, the CDR3 is TGCGCCAGCAGCTCGGGACTAGTGTTCGAACCCTACAATGAGCAGTTCTTC.

The chain links TRBV5-1 to TRBJ1-4, with 7 bases aligning to TRBD1. The J segment lost 8 bases and the V segment lost 3 bases, leaving 7 bases of the junction unmatched. The CDR3 is 14 amino acids. Germline V CDR1 and CDR2: SGHRS, YFSETQ. The CDR3 bases are TGCGCCAGCAGCTCCGCACAGGGGAGGGAAAAACTGTTTTTT. Amino acids: CASSSAQGREKLFF.

The rearrangement uses TRBV27 and TRBJ1-6; 9 nucleotides agree with TRBD1. Trimming at V came to 5 bases and at J to 4 bases, leaving 6 bases not matched to a gene. The CDR3 is 16 amino acids. CDR1 MNHEY and CDR2 SMNVEV come from the germline V gene (reference sequence). The chain's CDR3 is CASSLKTGGYNSPLHF. The CDR3 coding sequence is TGTGCCAGCAGTCTTAAGACAGGGGGTTATAATTCACCCCTCCACTTT.

The genes are TRBV5-6 and TRBJ1-3; D not resolved. In germline, CDR1 is SGHDT, CDR2 YYEEEE. Deletions cut 4 bases from V and 3 bases from J, with 8 bases between. The CDR3 covers 13 residues. CDR3 bases: TGTGCCAGCAGCACGGACTTTGGAAACACCATATATTTT. Its protein product is CASSTDFGNTIYF.

This clone was observed a handful of times. The chain combines TRBV6-1 with TRBJ1-2; D perhaps matches TRBD1 (6 bases). The V end was cut by 1 base, the J end by 2 bases, with 11 bases between. Germline V gene data show CDR1 as MNHNS and CDR2 as SASEGT. The CDR3 is 15 residues long. Here the CDR3 reads CASSEVGAPNYGYTF. The CDR3 nucleotides are TGTGCCAGCAGTGAAGTGGGGGCACCGAACTATGGCTACACCTTC.

The chain uses TRBV2 and TRBJ2-7, with no clear D. Germline assignment: CDR1 SNHLY and CDR2 FYNNEI. V gave up 8 bases and J gave up 2 bases, with 10 bases separating them. The CDR3 consists of 12 residues. CDR3 protein: CASGRVPYEQYF. CDR3 sequence (DNA): TGTGCCAGCGGGCGCGTACCCTACGAGCAGTACTTC. The full variable domain, with the rest looked up from reference TRBV2 and TRBJ2-7, is EPEVTQTPSHQVTQMGQEVILRCVPISNHLYFYWYRQILGQKVEFLVSFYNNEISEKSEIFDDQFSVERPDGSNFTLKIRSTKLEDSAMYFCASGRVPYEQYFGPGTRLTVT.

Points on this clone: The junction does not match germline at one end; this may be a read error. V is TRBV5-5 and J is TRBJ1-1; TRBD1 aligns across 12 bases. This CDR3 has 14 residues. The germline gives CDR1 SGHKS, CDR2 YYEKEE (reference sequence). Here the CDR3 DNA reads TGTGCCAACAGCCCGGGACAGGGGGCGGGTGAAGCTTTCTTT. This sequence encodes CANSPGQGAGEAFF.

The chain is built from TRBV6-5 and TRBJ1-1, with D possibly being TRBD1 (5 bases). The germline gives CDR1 MNHEY, CDR2 SVGAGI. Trimming took off 6 bases at V and 2 bases at J, with 13 bases between the two ends. The CDR3 runs 14 residues. The CDR3 region is CASRRGGINTEAFF. The CDR3 nucleotides are TGTGCCAGCAGGCGCGGGGGGATCAACACTGAAGCTTTCTTT.

The chain is built from TRBV2 and TRBJ1-2, with D possibly matching TRBD1 (6 bases). V was trimmed by 1 base and J by 4 bases, leaving 13 bases between them. Germline V CDR1 and CDR2: SNHLY, FYNNEI. The CDR3 covers 15 residues. The CDR3 is CASSEGQGISYGYTF. In nucleotides, the CDR3 is TGTGCCAGCAGTGAAGGGCAGGGGATCAGCTATGGCTACACCTTC.

The J gene is TRBJ2-7, the V gene TRBV28, with a possible D match to TRBD2 (5 bases). The V gene lost 7 bases and the J gene lost 0 bases, with 13 bases spanning the gap. The CDR3 is 14 amino acids. CDR1 and CDR2 (germline): MDHEN, SYDVKM. Written as DNA, the CDR3 is TGTGCCAGCACTAAAGAAGACTACTCCTACGAGCAGTACTTC. Amino acids: CASTKEDYSYEQYF. Looking up the rest from reference TRBV28 and TRBJ2-7 gives the full variable domain: DVKVTQSSRYLVKRTGEKVFLECVQDMDHENMFWYRQDPGLGLRLIYFSYDVKMKEKGDIPEGYSVSREKKERFSLILESASTNQTSMYLCASTKEDYSYEQYFGPGTRLTVT.

The rearrangement links TRBV5-1 to TRBJ2-2, with D perhaps matching TRBD1 (5 bases). V was cut by 4 bases and J by 6 bases, with 19 bases left in between. The CDR3 contains 16 residues. CDR1 is SGHRS and CDR2 is YFSETQ in the germline V gene. CDR3 sequence (DNA): TGCGCCAGCAGCCTGATCCCGGGTCAGGGTGCCGGGGAGCTGTTTTTT. This sequence encodes CASSLIPGQGAGELFF.

This chain uses TRBV10-3 with TRBJ2-1, with 7 nucleotides matching TRBD2. The CDR3 has 16 residues. CDR1 ENHRY and CDR2 SYGVKD come from the germline V gene. V gave up 4 bases and J gave up 0 bases; unmatched junction bases: 6. DNA of the CDR3: TGTGCCATCAGTGGTTTGGGAGGGAGCTCCTACAATGAGCAGTTCTTC. Translation gives CAISGLGGSSYNEQFF.

The chain joins TRBV4-3 to TRBJ1-4; no reliable D call. Per the germline V gene, CDR1 is LGHNA and CDR2 is YSLEER. The CDR3 consists of 16 residues. Trimming removed 3 bases at V and 1 base at J, with 12 bases between. This CDR3 is CASSQGPRRTNEKLFF. The CDR3 DNA is TGCGCCAGCAGCCAGGGTCCACGGAGAACTAATGAAAAACTGTTTTTT.

The J gene is TRBJ2-3, the V gene TRBV19, with TRBD2 matching 7 bases. This CDR3 is built from 13 residues. Per germline, CDR1 LNHDA and CDR2 SQIVND (reference sequence). The V segment lost 7 bases and the J segment 5 bases; nucleotides outside the gene matches: 6. The CDR3 bases are TGTGCCAGTAACCGGGCGGGGGAAGATACGCAGTATTTT. Its protein product is CASNRAGEDTQYF.

V gene TRBV20-1 combines with J gene TRBJ2-1; D gene ambiguous. Trimming took 3 bases from V and 4 from J, leaving 4 bases between them. Germline-derived CDR1 and CDR2 are DFQATT and SNEGSKA (reference sequence). CDR3 length equals 11 residues. CDR3 sequence (DNA): TGCAGTGCTAGCCGTTACAATGAGCAGTTCTTC. Translation gives CSASRYNEQFF.

The chain has TRBV27 and TRBJ2-1; D perhaps matches TRBD1 (6 bases). Between the trimmed V and J ends, which lost 0 bases and 4 bases, there was a span of 19 bases. Germline V lookup: CDR1 MNHEY, CDR2 SMNVEV (reference sequence). The CDR3 is 18 residues long. The CDR3 reads CASSLSPHQGSGYNEQFF. In DNA, the CDR3 is TGTGCCAGCAGTTTATCGCCCCACCAGGGGTCCGGTTACAATGAGCAGTTCTTC.

The chain uses TRBV13 and TRBJ1-5; 7 bases line up with TRBD1. Trimming cost V 0 bases and J 2 bases; bases outside gene matches: 7. The CDR3 loop spans 17 amino acids. CDR1 and CDR2 (germline): PRHDT, FYEKMQ (reference sequence). DNA of the CDR3: TGTGCCAGCAGCTTAGGCCCCACAGGGGTAGGCAATCAGCCCCAGCATTTT. Its protein product is CASSLGPTGVGNQPQHF.

The gene calls are TRBV15 and TRBJ1-1, with 7 bases identical to TRBD1. Germline V lookup: CDR1 LNHNV, CDR2 YYDKDF (reference sequence). Trimming removed 1 base from V and 3 bases from J; junction bases left unmatched: 11. This CDR3 spans 17 amino acids. CDR3 loop: CATSRGQGSWKDTEAFF. The CDR3 nucleotides are TGTGCCACCAGCAGAGGACAGGGATCGTGGAAGGACACTGAAGCTTTCTTT.

In DNA, the CDR3 is TGTGCCAGCAGCTGGGCCGGGACAGGTCAAGAGACCCAGTACTTC. Translation: CASSWAGTGQETQYF. The chain is built from TRBV5-6 and TRBJ2-5; 8 nucleotides line up with TRBD1. The germline CDR1 and CDR2 sequences are SGHDT and YYEEEE. V lost 3 bases and J lost 2; bases outside the gene matches: 6. CDR3 size: 15 residues.

The chain uses TRBV10-3 and TRBJ1-4; D perhaps matches TRBD1 (5 bases). This CDR3 comprises 12 residues. Deletions cut 10 bases from V and 8 bases from J, with 14 bases between. Germline CDR1 reads ENHRY; CDR2 reads SYGVKD. The CDR3 coding sequence is TGTGCCAGCGCGGGGCAGAGGGAAAAACTGTTTTTT. Amino acids: CASAGQREKLFF.

This chain links TRBV4-3 with TRBJ2-3; 10 nucleotides align to TRBD2. CDR3 length equals 17 residues. V gave up 4 bases and J gave up 2 bases; unmatched junction bases: 9. Germline CDR1 is LGHNA and CDR2 is YSLEER. CDR3 bases: TGCGCCAGCAGCCTCCGTTCAAGCGGGGGGGTCACAGATACGCAGTATTTT. Amino acid sequence: CASSLRSSGGVTDTQYF.

This chain links TRBV29-1 with TRBJ2-1, with a possible D match to TRBD2 (7 bases). V lost 7 bases and J 4 bases, leaving 14 bases between the germline ends. CDR1 is SQVTM and CDR2 is ANQGSEA in the germline V gene. CDR3 length: 13 amino acids. The CDR3 region has the DNA TGCAGCGCACAGGGAGGGGGGTACAATGAGCAGTTCTTC. It encodes CSAQGGGYNEQFF.